Below, one TCR beta chain is given with its context. Its antigen is currently not known. The input lacks base qualities; no much larger clone sits a single base away. Read against the paper, the sample's time point label means: patch test 1, 2 weeks after DPC sensitization. This sample's treatment or condition label indicates: therapeutic diphenylcyclopropenone sensitization with weekly scalp DPC. At every patch-test visit, the blood draw took place before the patch test was put on. To be eligible, patients had to be aged 18 to 70, diagnosed with alopecia and judged suitable for DPC therapy, while pregnant patients were excluded. Total RNA was extracted from unfractionated whole blood collected in Tempus Blood RNA tubes. The protocol used for the library was RACE. The reads were generated on a NextSeq 500. Library preparation attached unique molecular identifiers to individual cDNA molecules for quantitative, reproducible TCR counting. For every blood RNA sample, sequencing covered both the TCR alpha and TCR beta chains. From the authors' description of their analysis: The median number of TCRs per sample was approximately 96,000, ranging from roughly 23,224 to 690,600. The Decombinator software suite was used to annotate V, J and CDR3 in the TCR reads. To make PS versus PT1 abundance plots, every sample was subsampled to the same number of TCRs (28,000). TCRs were defined as expanded if absent before sensitization and observed at least eight times at the 2-week time point. The public reads were reprocessed in TCRdb via fastp at Q25 and MiXCR, keeping in-frame beta chains. Each entry merges the rows of one CDR3 protein and shows their most common DNA and genes. Here the V and J calls rest on TCRdb's processing, not on the authors' analysis. The sample contains roughly 380,000 distinct CDR3 sequences, about 4.4% of them found a single time. The ten largest clones add up to 2% to 2.5% of the sample.

Spanning cysteine to phenylalanine, the CDR3 consists of 17 amino acids. Only CDR3 DNA is held: 51 bases, read in frame from base 1. V is reduced by 1 base and J by 1 base, leaving a spacing of 15 bases between them. In the germline V gene, CDR1 corresponds to MDHEN and CDR2 to SYDVKM. The sample is drawn from a study of human T cells and chemical hapten exposure (dated by TCRdb to the early 2020s). A note on the overall study: For sensitization, 2% DPC in acetone was applied to a roughly 2 cm by roughly 2 cm area of upper inner arm skin. Weekly therapeutic DPC doses were additionally applied to the scalp of patients throughout the approximately 23-week study period. Patch tests used Finn chambers with 0.01% DPC on the upper back, scored after 6 days by International Contact Dermatitis Research Group standards. Alopecia areata with under or over 50% scalp involvement, alopecia totalis and alopecia universalis were represented in the patient cohort, which was mostly female. Libraries were pooled for sequencing, and variation in per-sample TCR yields was attributed mainly to small differences in library volumes within the pool. Peripheral blood TCR repertoire changes were tracked in vivo in alopecia patients during primary and secondary sensitization to the hapten diphenylcyclopropenone (DPC). Blood was sampled from patients pre-sensitization (week 0) and at 2, 6 and about 24 weeks after DPC sensitization. Twenty-nine alopecia patients provided blood for TCR sequencing at one to four time points (pre-sensitization, 2, 6 and 24 weeks). General conclusions and limits of the study: The number of PT1 expanded TCRs positively correlated with patch test score, significant at thresholds 8, 16 and 32 but not 4. Because every patient had alopecia, a presumed autoimmune disease, the patients' immune response might differ from that of healthy individuals. The number of TCRs above 1 in 1000 frequency did not change with DPC sensitization; there was no evidence of global repertoire structure alterations. Repeated subsampling changed both the strength of the expansion versus patch-test correlation and the threshold at which the correlation became significant. Significantly more large CDR3 similarity clusters were formed by expanded TCRs than by pre-sensitization or healthy control sets, consistent with antigen-driven responses.

This material consisted of whole blood, taken in connection with sensitization to the hapten diphenylcyclopropenone (DPC). The TCR comes from a woman in her 50s with alopecia areata. Some clones in this sample may be carry-over from other donors' samples. The chain uses TRBV28 and TRBJ2-3, with a tentative D gene TRBD1 over 6 matching bases. The CDR3 region: CASSLSQGPFGTDTQYF. The DNA sequence is as follows: TGTGCCAGCAGTTTATCACAGGGACCGTTCGGCACAGATACGCAGTATTTT.